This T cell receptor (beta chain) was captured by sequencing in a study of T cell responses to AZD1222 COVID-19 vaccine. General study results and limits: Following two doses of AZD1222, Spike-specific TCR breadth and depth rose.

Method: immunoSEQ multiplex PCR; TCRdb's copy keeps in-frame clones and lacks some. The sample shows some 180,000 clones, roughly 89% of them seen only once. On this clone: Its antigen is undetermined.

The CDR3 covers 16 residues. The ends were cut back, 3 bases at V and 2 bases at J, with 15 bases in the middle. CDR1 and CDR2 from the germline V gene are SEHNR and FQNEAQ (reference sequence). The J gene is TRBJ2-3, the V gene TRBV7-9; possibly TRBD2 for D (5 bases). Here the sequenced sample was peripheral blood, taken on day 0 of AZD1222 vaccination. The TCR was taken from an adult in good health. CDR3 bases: TGTGCCAGCAGCTTTATTGGCGGGTCGTACACAGATACGCAGTATTTT. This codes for CASSFIGGSYTDTQYF.